The present TCR beta chain was sequenced within a study of identical twins. Template switching (which added a universal primer site) was used, and cDNA carried unique molecular identifiers. Using its own MiXCR run on the 5' RACE reads, TCRdb lists one record per CDR3 protein. Altogether approximately 210,000 distinct CDR3 sequences are present, roughly a tenth being singletons, with the ten largest covering 4% to 6%. This CDR3 region has 13 residues. Germline V gene lookup returns CDR1 SGDLS and CDR2 YYNGEE. The V and J ends lost 0 bases and 5 bases respectively, with 9 bases between them. In its sample, this clonotype was seen a few times. Its specificity is unknown. Broader study findings: Abundant cord blood beta clonotypes carried fewer insertions; memory repertoires showed none. An excess of low generation probability was shown by twin-shared out-of-frame alpha sequences.

The TCR originated in a woman between 18 and 30 years old in good health. The source material was memory (CD45RO+) T cells sorted from blood. The chain employs TRBV9 and TRBJ2-7; D not certain. CDR3 protein: CASSVGPKHEQYF. The CDR3 DNA is TGTGCCAGCAGCGTAGGTCCGAAGCACGAGCAGTACTTC.